The clone carrying this T cell receptor (beta chain) was recorded at least ten times. The antigen remains unidentified. The time point denotes: patch test 1, 2 weeks after DPC sensitization. Treatment in this sample: therapeutic diphenylcyclopropenone sensitization with weekly scalp DPC. The data were taken from a study of human T cells and chemical hapten exposure. Study results and limitations: Large CDR3 similarity clusters arose significantly more often from expanded TCRs than from controls.

The study's library attached unique molecular identifiers to single cDNA molecules. TCRdb re-derived calls from the RACE reads in MiXCR, one entry per CDR3 protein. The sample shows approximately 77,000 distinct CDR3 sequences, 7.5% to 9% of them seen only once. The CDR3 length is 13 residues. V was pared by 8 bases and J by 6 bases, with 19 bases between. From germline, CDR1 is SQVTM and CDR2 ANQGSEA. The material was whole blood, obtained in connection with sensitization to the hapten diphenylcyclopropenone (DPC). The chain uses TRBV29-1 and TRBJ1-1; D gene unclear. This clonotype originated in a woman aged 25 to 39 with alopecia areata. Some clones in this sample may be carry-over from other donors' samples. The CDR3 coding sequence is TGCAGCTCCAGAAGTTGGATGGTAGCTGAAGCTTTCTTT. Translation: CSSRSWMVAEAFF.